This is a list of T cell receptor beta chains from one sample in a study of shared clonotypes between healthy human individuals. Clones were read by immunoSEQ multiplex PCR, and TCRdb kept only the in-frame ones, dropping some. In the table there are about 2,100,000 clones, 93% of which are singletons. The specimen was naive CD8+ T cells from PBMCs. The receptors stem from a man younger than 35 in good health. Some clones in this sample may be carry-over from other donors' samples. Each CDR3 is given with its conserved first and last residue. Each record gives: J gene, CDR3 length, V gene, clone size, D gene, CDR3 DNA, CDR3 protein. A D gene is named only where the DNA matches it firmly. A clone size is listed for some rows: how often the clone was seen (once, few, many), or a class if it is expanded.

>TRBJ1-1|14|TRBV18|.|.
TGTGCCAGCTCACCGAAGTACGATTACACTGAAGCTTTCTTT
CASSPKYDYTEAFF
>TRBJ2-3|16|TRBV5-1|.|.
TGCGCCAGCAGCTTGGCCAGCGCGGGCCGCACAGATACGCAGTATTTT
CASSLASAGRTDTQYF
>TRBJ2-7|15|TRBV9|.|TRBD2
TGTGCCAGCAGCGGAGGCGGGAGCGTTGCTTACGAGCAGTACTTC
CASSGGGSVAYEQYF
>TRBJ1-1|16|TRBV7-9|.|.
TGTGCCAGCAGCTTATTGGGGGGACCAGGGAACACTGAAGCTTTCTTT
CASSLLGGPGNTEAFF
>TRBJ1-3|14|TRBV13|once|.
TGTGCCACGGCACAGGGACGCTCTGGAAACACCATATATTTT
CATAQGRSGNTIYF
>TRBJ2-7|17|TRBV18|.|TRBD1
TGTGCCAGCTCACCAAGGGCACAGGGGGCCCTCACCTACGAGCAGTACTTC
CASSPRAQGALTYEQYF
>TRBJ1-2|14|TRBV27|once|TRBD1
TGTGCCAGCAGTTTAACAGGGGAGGGCTATGGCTACACCTTC
CASSLTGEGYGYTF
>TRBJ2-1|16|TRBV5-6|.|.
TGTGCCAGCAGCTTGGCCGACCAATGGGCCTACAATGAGCAGTTCTTC
CASSLADQWAYNEQFF
>TRBJ2-5|16|TRBV27|.|.
TGTGCCAGCAGTTTAAAGTTCCGGGCGGGCCAAGAGACCCAGTACTTC
CASSLKFRAGQETQYF
>TRBJ1-2|14|TRBV4-1|.|.
TGCGCCAGCAGCCAAGATCGCCGTCCTGATGGCTACACCTTC
CASSQDRRPDGYTF
>TRBJ1-5|14|TRBV28|once|.
TGTGCCAGCAGTTTTCACGGAGACAATCAGCCCCAGCATTTT
CASSFHGDNQPQHF
>TRBJ1-5|13|TRBV10-3|.|TRBD1
TGTGCCAGCGGACAGGGTAGCAATCAGCCCCAGCATTTT
CASGQGSNQPQHF
>TRBJ2-5|16|TRBV25-1|.|.
TGTGCCAGCAGTGAGTTGGACAGCACCATGACGGGGGAGCAGTACTTC
CASSELDSTMTGEQYF
>TRBJ2-5|17|TRBV4-1|.|TRBD2
TGCGCCAGCAGCCAAGATGGATGGGGGAGGGTAGGGGAGACCCAGTACTTC
CASSQDGWGRVGETQYF
>TRBJ2-7|14|TRBV2|.|.
TGTGCCAGCAGTGAGGAGGGTATGTCCTACGAGCAGTACTTC
CASSEEGMSYEQYF
>TRBJ2-7|15|TRBV27|.|TRBD2
TGTGCCAGCAGTTCAAGACTAGCGGGAGTCTACGAGCAGTACTTC
CASSSRLAGVYEQYF
>TRBJ1-5|14|TRBV28|.|.
TGTGCCAGCACGGACGGAGGGTATAATCAGCCCCAGCATTTT
CASTDGGYNQPQHF
>TRBJ2-2|15|TRBV7-6|.|TRBD1
TGTGCCAGCAGCTTAAGAGGGGGCGCGGGCGGGGAGCTGTTTTTT
CASSLRGGAGGELFF
>TRBJ2-1|13|TRBV19|.|.
TGTGCCAGTGGTGACGGAATCTACAATGAGCAGTTCTTC
CASGDGIYNEQFF
>TRBJ2-5|14|TRBV27|.|TRBD2
TGTGCCAGCAGTCCACTAGCGGCCCAAGAGACCCAGTACTTC
CASSPLAAQETQYF
>TRBJ1-4|14|TRBV28|.|TRBD1
TGTGCCAGCGAGATAGGGACAGTAAATGAAAAACTGTTTTTT
CASEIGTVNEKLFF
>TRBJ2-1|13|TRBV7-6|.|.
TGTGCCAGCAGCTTAGATCCCGGGAATGAGCAGTTCTTC
CASSLDPGNEQFF
>TRBJ2-7|13|TRBV28|.|.
TGTGCCAGCAGTTTAAGCCTACTCTACGAGCAGTACTTC
CASSLSLLYEQYF
>TRBJ2-7|14|TRBV9|.|.
TGTGCCAGCAGCCCCAGGGGAGCGGCCTACGAGCAGTACTTC
CASSPRGAAYEQYF
>TRBJ2-5|13|TRBV15|.|.
TGTGCCACCGCCACCAGGGTGCGAGAGACCCAGTACTTC
CATATRVRETQYF
>TRBJ1-4|15|TRBV5-1|.|TRBD1
TGCGCCAGCAGCCTAGGGACAGTCGGTTGGGAAAAACTGTTTTTT
CASSLGTVGWEKLFF
>TRBJ1-2|15|TRBV6-1|.|.
TGTGCCAGCAAGGGTTTGGAGCTTTCTAACTATGGCTACACCTTC
CASKGLELSNYGYTF
>TRBJ2-5|15|TRBV9|.|.
TGTGCCAGCAGCCATAGCGGAGGAGGAATGGAGACCCAGTACTTC
CASSHSGGGMETQYF
>TRBJ2-3|14|TRBV28|.|.
TGTGCCAGCAGTTTATCGGAGCGCCCAGATACGCAGTATTTT
CASSLSERPDTQYF
>TRBJ2-3|15|TRBV9|.|.
TGTGCCAGCAGCCTATCCGGACGGACCTCAGATACGCAGTATTTT
CASSLSGRTSDTQYF
>TRBJ2-1|15|TRBV7-9|once|TRBD1
TGTGCCAGCAGCTCACCGGGACAGGCCCTGCATGAGCAGTTCTTC
CASSSPGQALHEQFF
>TRBJ2-7|13|TRBV7-9|once|.
TGTGCCAGCACCTTCGGCGGGGCCTACGAGCAGTACTTC
CASTFGGAYEQYF
>TRBJ2-6|13|TRBV6-5|once|.
TGTGCCAGCCGCCCTTCTGGGGCCAACGTCCTGACTTTC
CASRPSGANVLTF
>TRBJ2-7|15|TRBV5-6|.|TRBD1
TGTGCCAGCAGCCAGGGACAGGAGGAAATTCCCGAGCAGTACTTC
CASSQGQEEIPEQYF
>TRBJ2-7|14|TRBV28|once|.
TGTGCCAGCAGTCGCACAGGGCTCAACTACGAGCAGTACTTC
CASSRTGLNYEQYF
>TRBJ1-1|12|TRBV7-9|.|TRBD1
TGTGCCAGCGGCAGGGGGGTGGGTGAGGCTTTCTTT
CASGRGVGEAFF
>TRBJ2-7|14|TRBV27|.|TRBD1
TGTGCCAGCAGTGCCAGACAGGGGGAGAACGAGCAGTACTTC
CASSARQGENEQYF
>TRBJ1-1|14|TRBV7-9|few|.
TGTGCCAGCAGCTTCGTCGGGGTGAACACTGAAGCTTTCTTT
CASSFVGVNTEAFF
>TRBJ2-7|14|TRBV2|.|.
TGTGCCAGCAGTGGGGGGGACCGGTCCTACGAGCAGTACTTC
CASSGGDRSYEQYF
>TRBJ1-2|15|TRBV6-5|.|.
TGTGCCAGCAGTTACTCAGGAGACGGAAACTATGGCTACACCTTC
CASSYSGDGNYGYTF
>TRBJ1-1|12|TRBV27|.|.
TGTGCCACCTATGGGATGGGGACTGAAGCTTTCTTT
CATYGMGTEAFF
>TRBJ2-5|15|TRBV7-8|.|.
TGTGCCAGCAGCCCGAAGACCATCTCCCAAGAGACCCAGTACTTC
CASSPKTISQETQYF
>TRBJ2-7|11|TRBV2|.|.
TGTGCCAGCAGAGATATCTACGAGCAGTACTTC
CASRDIYEQYF
>TRBJ2-5|14|TRBV7-9|.|.
TGTGCCAGCAGCTTAGGAGCTAGGCCGGAGACCCAGTACTTC
CASSLGARPETQYF
>TRBJ2-1|15|TRBV28|.|TRBD2
TGTGCCAGCAGTTTCGTACTAGCGGGTCCCAATGAGCAGTTCTTC
CASSFVLAGPNEQFF
>TRBJ2-7|12|TRBV7-9|.|.
TGTGCCAGCAGTCAGGGAAGCTACGAGCAGTACTTC
CASSQGSYEQYF
>TRBJ2-2|18|TRBV11-2|.|TRBD1
TGTGCCAGCAGAGCCCGGGCTGGGACAGGGTGGGACACCGGGGAGCTGTTTTTT
CASRARAGTGWDTGELFF
>TRBJ1-4|17|TRBV4-3|.|.
TGCGCCAGCAGCCAAGGGGGCCGGGCTACAACTAATGAAAAACTGTTTTTT
CASSQGGRATTNEKLFF
>TRBJ2-7|13|TRBV7-3|.|.
TGTGCCAGCAGCCTGGGACCCACAGGCGAGCAGTACTTC
CASSLGPTGEQYF
>TRBJ2-7|13|TRBV27|.|.
TGTGCCAGCAGTCCCCCTGGGGTCGGGGAGCAGTACTTC
CASSPPGVGEQYF
>TRBJ2-3|15|TRBV29-1|.|TRBD2
TGCAGCGTTGAAAAGACTAGCCTTAGCACAGATACGCAGTATTTT
CSVEKTSLSTDTQYF
>TRBJ2-5|17|TRBV18|.|TRBD2
TGTGCCAGCTCACCAGTCGCACTAGCGGCCTCCCAAGAGACCCAGTACTTC
CASSPVALAASQETQYF
>TRBJ2-4|13|TRBV28|.|.
TGTGCCAGCATGGATGGAGCCAAAAACATTCAGTACTTC
CASMDGAKNIQYF